This entry features one TCR beta chain sequence. This clonotype was detected a few times. Its antigen target is currently unknown. The input lacks base qualities; no much larger clone sits a single base away. This specimen's time point label, per the study, means: patch test 2, 6 weeks after DPC sensitization. Sample treatment or condition, as interpreted from the label and publication: therapeutic diphenylcyclopropenone sensitization with weekly scalp DPC. At every patch-test visit, the blood draw took place before the patch test was put on. Patients were eligible if aged 18 to 70, diagnosed with alopecia and judged suitable for DPC therapy, and pregnant patients were excluded. Total RNA was extracted from unfractionated whole blood that had been collected in Tempus Blood RNA tubes. The sample comes from a study of human T cells and chemical hapten exposure (TCRdb year 2021). For the study in its entirety: For sensitization, 2% DPC in acetone was applied to an approximately 2 cm by approximately 2 cm area of upper inner arm skin. Throughout the approximately 26-week study period, patients were also given weekly therapeutic DPC doses on the scalp. Patch testing was performed on the upper back with Finn chambers containing 0.01% DPC, and the patch tests were scored after 6 days according to International Contact Dermatitis Research Group standards. The mostly female patient cohort included alopecia areata with under or over 50% scalp involvement, alopecia totalis and alopecia universalis. Libraries were pooled for sequencing, and variation in per-sample TCR yields was attributed mainly to small differences in library volumes within the pool. The study tracked peripheral blood TCR repertoire changes in vivo during primary and secondary sensitization to the hapten diphenylcyclopropenone (DPC) in alopecia patients. Blood samples were taken from patients before sensitization (week 0) and at 2, 6 and about 24 weeks after DPC sensitization. For TCR sequencing, blood came from 25 to 35 alopecia patients at anywhere from one to four time points (pre-sensitization, 2, 6 and 24 weeks). What the authors observed across the whole study: The number of PT1 expanded TCRs positively correlated with patch test score, significant at thresholds 8, 16 and 32 but not 4. Because every patient had alopecia, a presumed autoimmune disease, the patients' immune response might differ from that of healthy individuals. Expanded TCRs formed significantly more large CDR3 similarity clusters than pre-sensitization or healthy control sets, consistent with antigen-driven responses. No change with DPC sensitization was found in the number of TCRs above 1 in 1000 frequency, and no evidence of global repertoire structure alterations was found. Repeated subsampling changed both the strength of the expansion versus patch-test correlation and the threshold at which the correlation became significant.

The junction carries 14 bases between V and J, which are trimmed by 6 bases and 9 bases respectively. The CDR3 contains 12 residues, cysteine and phenylalanine counted. Kept here is only the CDR3 DNA, which spans 36 bases and is read in frame from base 1. Based on the germline V gene, the CDR1 and CDR2 sequences are SNHLY and FYNNEI. Library method: RACE. These reads were obtained on a NextSeq 500. During library preparation, unique molecular identifiers were attached to individual cDNA molecules so that TCRs could be counted in a quantitative, reproducible way. Both TCR alpha and TCR beta chains were sequenced from each blood RNA sample. As for the authors' bioinformatics: A median of roughly 99,000 TCRs per sample was observed, with a range of about 20,000 to 690,600. V, J and CDR3 annotation of the TCR reads was performed with the Decombinator software suite. To make PS versus PT1 abundance plots, every sample was subsampled to the same number of TCRs (28,000). TCRs were defined as expanded if absent before sensitization and observed at least eight times at the 2-week time point. TCRdb reprocessing: public reads trimmed at Q25 with fastp, clones called with MiXCR, in-frame beta chains kept. A single entry per CDR3 protein holds the most common genes and DNA from its merged rows. The V and J calls were not made by the authors but by TCRdb's processing. The sample table contains about 42,000 distinct CDR3 sequences; only one count was recorded for around 9.3% of them. The top ten clonotypes cover over 14% of the sample.

The sequence was collected from a woman in her thirties or forties with alopecia areata. Some clones in this sample may be carry-over from other donors' samples. This specimen consisted of whole blood, obtained in connection with sensitization to the hapten diphenylcyclopropenone (DPC). The chain is assembled from TRBV2 and TRBJ2-5; the D segment could be TRBD2, given 7 matching bases. The DNA is as follows: TGTGCCAGCAGGGGAGGGCCAGGGGCCCAGTACTTC. It codes for CASRGGPGAQYF. The variable domain in full, with residues beyond the CDR3 obtained from the reference TRBV2 and TRBJ2-5 genes, is EPEVTQTPSHQVTQMGQEVILRCVPISNHLYFYWYRQILGQKVEFLVSFYNNEISEKSEIFDDQFSVERPDGSNFTLKIRSTKLEDSAMYFCASRGGPGAQYFGPGTRLLVL.